This T cell receptor (beta chain) came from a study of breast tumors, draining lymph nodes, adjacent tissues. Study findings and constraints: The lymph node origin of tumor T cells was framed as consistent with a hypothesis, not demonstrated.

The lymph nodes were axillary draining lymph nodes from breast cancer patients. Losses at the gene ends were 0 bases for V and 2 bases for J; bases not matched to a gene: 10. Looked up from germline, CDR1 is MGHRA and CDR2 is YSYEKL. The CDR3 is made up of 20 amino acids. TCRdb reprocessed the multiplex PCR reads via MiXCR and lists one record per CDR3 protein. Of 130,000 or so distinct CDR3 sequences in the sample, less than 35% are singletons; the top ten hold approximately 2.2%. Note on this clonotype: Its specificity is not known.

The source is a female donor with breast cancer. Some clones in this sample may be carry-over from other donors' samples. Sequencing was carried out using axillary lymph node tissue. The chain combines TRBV4-1 with TRBJ2-3; 14 bases match TRBD2. CDR3 bases: TGCGCCAGCAGCCAAGAGTCATTGGGACTAGCGGGGGACGACACAGATACGCAGTATTTT. This encodes CASSQESLGLAGDDTDTQYF.